The T cell receptor (beta chain) under discussion was sequenced for a study of Ad26.COV2.S vaccination and SARS-CoV-2 variants. Sequencing used immunoSEQ multiplex PCR; TCRdb keeps in-frame clones, though not all of them. The repertoire holds about 350,000 clones, roughly 94% seen once, with 3% to 5% in the top ten. Germline V gene lookup returns CDR1 SEHNR and CDR2 FQNEAQ (reference sequence). V lost 9 bases to trimming and J lost 0 bases, with 18 bases between them. This CDR3 comprises 15 residues. This clone was observed a few times. Its antigen is currently unknown. Points from the study as a whole: CD8+ and CD4+ T cells specific for spike reportedly responded with substantial breadth after vaccination. Placebo recipients showed lower spike-specific TCR breadth than vaccinees. Those who received vaccine or placebo ended up with similar non-spike TCR breadth. Responses of T cells in total may have been underestimated by the TCR breadth and depth analyses.

This rearrangement joins TRBV7-9 to TRBJ2-7; a weak D match, TRBD2 (5 bases). The sample here was peripheral blood, taken after recovery from COVID-19. The receptor was isolated from a human donor who had recovered from COVID-19. The CDR3 loop is CASRLRVGDSYEQYF. CDR3 coding DNA: TGTGCCAGTAGGTTAAGGGTGGGAGACTCCTACGAGCAGTACTTC.